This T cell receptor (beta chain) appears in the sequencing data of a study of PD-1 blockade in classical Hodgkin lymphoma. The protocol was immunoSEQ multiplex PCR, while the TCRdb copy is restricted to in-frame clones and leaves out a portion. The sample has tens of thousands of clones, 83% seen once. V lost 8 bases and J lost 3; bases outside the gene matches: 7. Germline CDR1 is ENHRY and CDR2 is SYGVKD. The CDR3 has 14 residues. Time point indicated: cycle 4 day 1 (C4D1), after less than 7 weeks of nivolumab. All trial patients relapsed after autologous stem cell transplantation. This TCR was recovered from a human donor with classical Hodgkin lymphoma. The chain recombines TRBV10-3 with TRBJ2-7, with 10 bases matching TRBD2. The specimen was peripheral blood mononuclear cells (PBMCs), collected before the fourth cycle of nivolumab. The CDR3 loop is CAISPSGRDYEQYF. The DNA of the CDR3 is TGTGCCATCTCCCCCAGCGGGAGGGACTACGAGCAGTACTTC.